Each of the 32 T cell receptor beta chains below was sequenced from the same sample in a study of T cells in Graves' hyperthyroidism and ophthalmopathy. Amplification of TCR beta CDR3 regions was performed using RNA transcripts as template. HTBI primers were used for first-round RT-PCR of the TCR CDR3. TCRdb reanalysed the multiplex PCR reads using MiXCR and keeps one entry per CDR3 protein. The sample yields around 390,000 distinct CDR3 sequences, roughly 15% seen once. Sequenced sample: blood. The source is a woman in her 30s with Graves' ophthalmopathy.

This clonotype has a count of ten or more. The chain has TRBV11-2 and TRBJ2-2; D possibly corresponds to TRBD2 (6 bases). The length of the CDR3 is 15 residues. Per germline, CDR1 SGHAT and CDR2 FQNNGV. Trimming took 6 bases from V and 2 from J, leaving 13 bases between them. CDR3 sequence (DNA): TGTGCCAGCAGAGGAGGGCAGGGCAACACCGGGGAGCTGTTTTTT. Encoded protein: CASRGGQGNTGELFF.

This clonotype was seen many times. The genes are TRBV3-1 and TRBJ2-1; 9 nucleotides align to TRBD1. Germline V gives CDR1 LGHDT, CDR2 YNNKEL (reference sequence). The CDR3 is made up of 17 amino acids. J was trimmed by 2 bases and V by 6 bases; bases with no gene match: 11. The CDR3 DNA is TGTGCCAGCAGACATCAAGTCGGGACAGGGACCTACAATGAGCAGTTCTTC. This codes for CASRHQVGTGTYNEQFF.

The chain carries TRBV6-1 and TRBJ2-3, with D unresolved. CDR3 length equals 13 residues. Germline CDR1 MNHNS, CDR2 SASEGT. Deletions cut 3 bases from V and 6 bases from J, with 10 bases between. The CDR3 loop reads CASSDGFADTQYF. Written as DNA, the CDR3 is TGTGCCAGCAGTGATGGCTTCGCCGATACGCAGTATTTT.

The V gene is TRBV3-1, the J gene TRBJ2-7; 15 nucleotides line up with TRBD2. The CDR3 runs to 16 residues. Germline V gene data show CDR1 as LGHDT and CDR2 as YNNKEL (reference sequence). J was trimmed by 5 bases and V by 6 bases; bases with no gene match: 8. The chain's CDR3 is CASRPGLAGGIHEQYF. Here the CDR3 DNA reads TGTGCCAGCAGACCGGGACTAGCGGGGGGAATTCACGAGCAGTACTTC.

This clonotype was counted many times. This sequence joins TRBV27 and TRBJ2-7; TRBD2 aligns across 7 bases. The J segment lost 2 bases and the V segment lost 0 bases, leaving 4 bases of the junction unmatched. The germline V gene has CDR1 MNHEY and CDR2 SMNVEV (reference sequence). CDR3 size: 15 residues. The CDR3 sequence: CASSLSSGDPYEQYF. CDR3 nucleotide sequence: TGTGCCAGCAGTTTATCGAGCGGGGACCCCTACGAGCAGTACTTC.

This clonotype has ten or more counts. The V call is TRBV3-1, the J call TRBJ1-1; the D gene is possibly TRBD1 (5 bases). Trimming cost V 1 base and J 1 base, with 10 bases left between them. Germline loops: CDR1 LGHDT, CDR2 YNNKEL (reference sequence). The CDR3 sequence is 15 residues long. CDR3 in amino acids: CASSQVRGTNTEAFF. CDR3 sequence (DNA): TGTGCCAGCAGCCAAGTTCGGGGCACGAACACTGAAGCTTTCTTT. Complete variable domain (other parts from reference TRBV3-1 and TRBJ1-1): DTAVSQTPKYLVTQMGNDKSIKCEQNLGHDTMYWYKQDSKKFLKIMFSYNNKELIINETVPNRFSPKSPDKAHLNLHINSLELGDSAVYFCASSQVRGTNTEAFFGQGTRLTVV.

This clonotype came up many times. The gene calls are TRBV20-1 and TRBJ1-5, with TRBD1 identical over 7 bases. This CDR3 is built from 17 residues. The germline CDR1 and CDR2 sequences are DFQATT and SNEGSKA (reference sequence). Germline trimming cut 2 bases from V and 2 bases from J; bases unmatched to any gene: 12. For the CDR3, the DNA is TGCAGTGCTAGACAGCCTACAGGGGTCCCGGGCAATCAGCCCCAGCATTTT. Amino acids: CSARQPTGVPGNQPQHF.

There are many counts of this clonotype. The CDR3 bases are TGCAGTGCTTCCCCGACAGGGGAGGCAGCTTTCTTT. It codes for CSASPTGEAAFF. The rearrangement links TRBV20-1 to TRBJ1-1; 8 bases match TRBD1. The CDR3 contains 12 residues. Germline CDR1 is DFQATT and CDR2 is SNEGSKA (reference sequence). V lost 5 bases, J lost 10 bases, and 9 bases stayed unmatched.

This clonotype has only a few counts. The DNA of the CDR3 is TGCGCCAGCAGCCAAGAACGTCGGGGAAACACCATATATTTT. This encodes CASSQERRGNTIYF. The chain employs TRBV4-1 and TRBJ1-3, with D uncertain. This CDR3 is built from 14 residues. Per germline, CDR1 MGHRA and CDR2 YSYEKL. V lost 0 bases, J lost 4 bases, and 7 bases lay in between.

The chain's CDR3 is CSARDPEGARGYTF. The DNA of the CDR3 is TGCAGTGCTAGAGATCCCGAGGGGGCCAGGGGCTACACCTTC. The rearrangement uses TRBV20-1 and TRBJ1-2; TRBD1 matches at 7 bases. The CDR3 consists of 14 residues. The J segment lost 8 bases and the V segment lost 0 bases, leaving 9 bases of the junction unmatched. Germline values: CDR1 DFQATT, CDR2 SNEGSKA (reference sequence).

This sequence joins TRBV15 and TRBJ1-6; 7 nucleotides line up with TRBD1. The CDR3 length is 15 residues. V lost 3 bases and J lost 10; bases outside the gene matches: 9. CDR1 LNHNV and CDR2 YYDKDF come from the germline V gene (reference sequence). The CDR3 DNA sequence: TGTGCCACCAGCAGGGTTAGACAGGGAGGGTCACCCCTCCACTTT. Amino acid sequence: CATSRVRQGGSPLHF.

This clonotype appeared many times. V usage is TRBV20-1 and J usage is TRBJ2-5, with 16 bases fitting TRBD2. Germline V gene data show CDR1 as DFQATT and CDR2 as SNEGSKA (reference sequence). CDR3 size: 17 residues. Trimming took 7 bases from V and 4 from J; bases not matched to a gene: 12. The CDR3 DNA is TGCAGTGGTCTACTCGGGACTAGCGGGGGGGCCCTAGAGACCCAGTACTTC. Translation: CSGLLGTSGGALETQYF.

This clonotype was counted between two and nine times. The chain combines TRBV28 with TRBJ2-7, with D perhaps given as TRBD1 or TRBD2 (5 bases each). Germline V gene sequence: CDR1 MDHEN, CDR2 SYDVKM. V was clipped by 5 bases and J by 3 bases, with 8 bases between them. This CDR3 is 12 amino acids long. The CDR3 loop is CASSRGFYEQYF. In DNA form, the CDR3 reads TGTGCCAGCAGTCGGGGCTTCTACGAGCAGTACTTC.

This clonotype was counted many times. The chain uses TRBV12-3 or TRBV12-4 and TRBJ2-5; 8 bases match TRBD1. Trimming at V came to 7 bases and at J to 3 bases, leaving 7 bases not matched to a gene. The CDR3 contains 14 residues. CDR3 bases: TGTGCCAGCACCAAAGGACAGGGAAAAGAGACCCAGTACTTC. Protein sequence: CASTKGQGKETQYF.

Turning to this clonotype: Given a much more abundant clone one base away, this may be a read error. The chain uses TRBV6-1 and TRBJ2-2, with 8 bases fitting TRBD1. CDR1 and CDR2 from the germline V gene are MNHNS and SASEGT. The V segment lost 8 bases and the J segment 0 bases; nucleotides outside the gene matches: 8. The CDR3 contains 16 residues. This chain's CDR3 is CASGAGGATNTGELFF. As DNA, the CDR3 is TGTGCCAGCGGTGCAGGGGGCGCAACGAACACCGGGGAGCTGTTTTTT.

The sample holds one count of this clonotype. One base away lies a much larger clone, so this may be a sequencing read error. The rearrangement joins TRBV6-1 to TRBJ1-6, with D possibly matching TRBD1 (5 bases). Germline-derived CDR1 and CDR2 are MNHNS and SASEGT. V was shortened by 6 bases and J by 8 bases, with 8 bases between the two germline ends. The length of the CDR3 is 12 residues. As DNA, the CDR3 is TGTGCCAGCAGGCTGGGGGATTCACCCCTCCACTTT. As protein: CASRLGDSPLHF.

The V call is TRBV19, the J call TRBJ2-2; D perhaps matches TRBD1 (6 bases). The CDR3 is 17 residues long. Looked up from germline, CDR1 is LNHDA and CDR2 is SQIVND (reference sequence). Trimming removed 4 bases from V and 3 bases from J, with 18 bases in between. CDR3 sequence reads: CASSSHGARGDTGELFF. For the CDR3, the DNA is TGTGCCAGTAGTAGTCACGGCGCCAGGGGCGACACCGGGGAGCTGTTTTTT.

This clonotype was counted at least ten times. The genes are TRBV28 and TRBJ1-3, with 7 bases that match TRBD1. Trimming at V came to 6 bases and at J to 2 bases, leaving 16 bases not matched to a gene. Germline V CDR1 and CDR2: MDHEN, SYDVKM. There are 18 residues in the CDR3. The CDR3 DNA follows: TGTGCCAGCAGCTTACCCGGAGGGGGCAGCGACACTGGAAACACCATATATTTT. Protein: CASSLPGGGSDTGNTIYF.

This clonotype was seen repeatedly, ten times or more. J is TRBJ1-4 and V is TRBV2; a possible D gene is TRBD1 (6 bases). V was shortened by 7 bases and J by 8 bases, with 20 bases between the two germline ends. Germline V gives CDR1 SNHLY, CDR2 FYNNEI. The CDR3 contains 15 residues. The CDR3 loop reads CASTRTVTGREKLFF. The CDR3 DNA reads as TGTGCCAGCACCAGGACAGTTACCGGTCGGGAAAAACTGTTTTTT.

The sample holds many counts of this clonotype. The CDR3: CASSSPSGGNYEQYF. As DNA, the CDR3 is TGTGCCAGCAGTTCCCCTAGCGGGGGTAACTACGAGCAGTACTTC. The chain joins TRBV6-1 to TRBJ2-7, with 10 bases aligning to TRBD2. V lost 5 bases to trimming and J lost 3 bases; unmatched junction nucleotides: 7. Germline V gene data show CDR1 as MNHNS and CDR2 as SASEGT. The CDR3 covers 15 residues.

The table lists this clonotype with many counts. V usage is TRBV11-2 and J usage is TRBJ2-7, with D maybe TRBD2 (6 bases). CDR3 length equals 14 residues. V was pared by 5 bases and J by 3 bases, with 14 bases between. Germline-derived CDR1 and CDR2 are SGHAT and FQNNGV. The CDR3, as DNA: TGTGCCAGCAGCCGCGGGACGGTACTCTACGAGCAGTACTTC. It codes for CASSRGTVLYEQYF.

Note on this clonotype: The CDR3 does not end in the conserved phenylalanine or tryptophan, so this is likely a read error. V and J are TRBV12-3 or TRBV12-4 and TRBJ2-7, with a weak D call TRBD1 (5 bases). Trimming took off 6 bases at V and 4 bases at J, with 19 bases between the two ends. The CDR3 runs to 15 residues. CDR3 DNA: TGTGCCAGCAGCGAAACTGGGGCGCGACCGTACGAGCAGTACCTC. Translating it yields CASSETGARPYEQYL.

This clonotype was seen repeatedly, ten times or more. The V call is TRBV20-1, the J call TRBJ2-5; no clear D gene. Looked up from germline, CDR1 is DFQATT and CDR2 is SNEGSKA (reference sequence). This CDR3 has 14 amino acids. With 1 base removed from V and 0 bases from J, the gap between germline ends came to 9 bases. The CDR3 region has the DNA TGCAGTGCTAGAGGGATCGCAGACCAAGAGACCCAGTACTTC. Its protein product is CSARGIADQETQYF.

This clonotype was counted ten times or more. The CDR3 nucleotides are TGTGCCAGCTCACCCGCACAGGGGCGCTGGGAGACCCAGTACTTC. It encodes CASSPAQGRWETQYF. The chain recombines TRBV18 with TRBJ2-5, with 7 bases matching TRBD1. The CDR3 has 15 residues. V lost 3 bases to trimming and J lost 5 bases; unmatched junction nucleotides: 9. Germline lookup yields CDR1 KGHSH and CDR2 LQKENI.

The sample holds many counts of this clonotype. The chain employs TRBV15 and TRBJ2-7, with 8 bases that match TRBD1. The germline V gene encodes CDR1 LNHNV and CDR2 YYDKDF (reference sequence). The CDR3 is made up of 16 amino acids. Unmatched junction bases numbered 9, after V lost 2 bases and J lost 3 bases. The CDR3 loop is CATSRTDWTGSYEQYF. In DNA form, the CDR3 reads TGTGCCACCAGCAGAACCGATTGGACAGGGAGCTACGAGCAGTACTTC. Supplemented by reference TRBV15 and TRBJ2-7, the full variable domain reads DAMVIQNPRYQVTQFGKPVTLSCSQTLNHNVMYWYQQKSSQAPKLLFHYYDKDFNNEADTPDNFQSRRPNTSFCFLDIRSPGLGDTAMYLCATSRTDWTGSYEQYFGPGTRLTVT.

This clonotype has ten or more counts. The chain carries TRBV2 and TRBJ1-1; tentative D call: TRBD1 (5 bases). V was cut by 3 bases and J by 4 bases, with 9 bases left in between. This CDR3 is built from 13 residues. CDR1 SNHLY and CDR2 FYNNEI come from the germline V gene. CDR3 nucleotide sequence: TGTGCCAGCAGTGATAGACAGCTCACTGAAGCTTTCTTT. It yields the protein CASSDRQLTEAFF.

This clonotype has only a few counts. The V and J genes are TRBV20-1 and TRBJ1-4; D is uncertain. This CDR3 region has 13 residues. The V end lost 3 bases, the J end lost 3 bases, and 8 bases lay between the germline ends. Germline CDR1 DFQATT, CDR2 SNEGSKA (reference sequence). The CDR3 DNA sequence: TGCAGTGCTAGGAGGGTGGCTAATGAAAAACTGTTTTTT. It yields the protein CSARRVANEKLFF.

This chain uses TRBV9 with TRBJ2-2; TRBD2 agrees at 12 bases. Looked up from germline, CDR1 is SGDLS and CDR2 is YYNGEE. V shed 1 base and J 3 bases; nucleotides not matched to a gene: 7. CDR3 length equals 18 residues. CDR3 coding DNA: TGTGCCAGCAGCGTACCCCGATCTAGCGGGGGGGACACCGGGGAGCTGTTTTTT. Translated: CASSVPRSSGGDTGELFF.

This clonotype was counted at least ten times. CDR3 nucleotides: TGTGCCAGCAGCTTAGGGAGGGAGGTGCAGTTCTTC. This translates into CASSLGREVQFF. This chain connects TRBV11-3 to TRBJ2-1, with D maybe TRBD2 (6 bases). CDR1 SGHNT and CDR2 YENEEA come from the germline V gene. With 1 base removed from V and 12 bases from J, the gap between germline ends came to 10 bases. The CDR3 is 12 amino acids.

This clonotype has a count of ten or more. The V gene is TRBV20-1, the J gene TRBJ2-1, with a tentative D call TRBD2 (6 bases). CDR1 DFQATT and CDR2 SNEGSKA come from the germline V gene (reference sequence). V was pared by 3 bases and J by 5 bases, with 17 bases between. The CDR3 runs to 15 residues. The CDR3 coding sequence is TGCAGTGCTAGTGGAGGGGTAAGCCGTAACAATGAGCAGTTCTTC. This codes for CSASGGVSRNNEQFF.

This clonotype was picked up many times. The chain uses TRBV18 and TRBJ2-7; 11 bases are shared with TRBD1. Germline loops: CDR1 KGHSH, CDR2 LQKENI. J was trimmed by 2 bases and V by 4 bases; bases with no gene match: 7. CDR3 length: 16 amino acids. CDR3 in DNA: TGTGCCAGCTCACAATTTCGGGACAGGGGGGCCTACGAGCAGTACTTC. It specifies CASSQFRDRGAYEQYF.

At least ten counts were recorded for this clonotype. The chain uses TRBV20-1 and TRBJ2-5, with D tentatively TRBD2 (6 bases). The germline V gene encodes CDR1 DFQATT and CDR2 SNEGSKA (reference sequence). This CDR3 is 13 amino acids long. Trimming shortened V by 7 bases and J by 0 bases, and 12 bases separated the two germline ends. The chain's CDR3 is CSVASGDQETQYF. As DNA, the CDR3 is TGCAGTGTTGCATCGGGGGACCAAGAGACCCAGTACTTC.